The 29 T cell receptor beta chains reported below all come from one sample, sequenced in a study of cytomegalovirus exposure and HLA in healthy donors. The PCR contained 60 Vbeta and 13 Jbeta primers. The method was immunoSEQ multiplex PCR; TCRdb's version includes in-frame clones alone and lacks a portion of them. This repertoire includes roughly 53,000 clones. The sequenced sample was PBMCs. The receptors stem from a female donor in good health and CMV-seronegative.

J is TRBJ1-4 and V is TRBV9; no reliable D call. The CDR3 is 15 amino acids. From germline, CDR1 is SGDLS and CDR2 YYNGEE. Between the trimmed V and J ends, which lost 0 bases and 4 bases, there was a span of 10 bases. CDR3 residues: CASSVARRINEKLFF. For the CDR3, the DNA is TGTGCCAGCAGCGTAGCTCGGCGGATTAATGAAAAACTGTTTTTT. The entire variable domain, with the rest obtained from reference TRBV9 and TRBJ1-4, is as follows: DSGVTQTPKHLITATGQRVTLRCSPRSGDLSVYWYQQSLDQGLQFLIQYYNGEERAKGNILERFSAQQFPDLHSELNLSSLELGDSALYFCASSVARRINEKLFFGSGTQLSVL.

J is TRBJ2-5 and V is TRBV27, with 8 bases lining up with TRBD1. CDR3 length: 16 residues. The J segment lost 3 bases and the V segment lost 7 bases, leaving 13 bases of the junction unmatched. In germline, CDR1 is MNHEY, CDR2 SMNVEV (reference sequence). CDR3 residues: CASKVGPGQDEETQYF. The CDR3 nucleotides are TGTGCCAGCAAAGTGGGTCCGGGACAGGATGAAGAGACCCAGTACTTC.

The chain employs TRBV7-3 and TRBJ1-1, with 7 bases fitting TRBD1. J was trimmed by 1 base and V by 6 bases; bases with no gene match: 8. This CDR3 comprises 15 residues. Germline assignment: CDR1 SGHTA and CDR2 FQGTGA. The CDR3 bases are TGTGCCAGCAGTCAAACCCGGGACAGGAACACTGAAGCTTTCTTT. It yields the protein CASSQTRDRNTEAFF.

The V and J genes are TRBV15 and TRBJ1-6; the D is unclear. Looked up from germline, CDR1 is LNHNV and CDR2 is YYDKDF (reference sequence). The CDR3 is 14 amino acids. Between the trimmed V and J ends, which lost 3 bases and 10 bases, there was a span of 13 bases. CDR3 region: CATSRSGRESPLHF. In DNA form, the CDR3 reads TGTGCCACCAGCAGGAGCGGCCGGGAATCACCCCTCCACTTT.

The J gene is TRBJ2-1, the V gene TRBV5-6; D is ambiguous. V dropped 0 bases and J dropped 6 bases, with 4 bases sitting between them. Germline lookup yields CDR1 SGHDT and CDR2 YYEEEE. The length of the CDR3 is 12 residues. The CDR3: CASSLASNEQFF. CDR3 bases: TGTGCCAGCAGCTTGGCCTCCAATGAGCAGTTCTTC.

The rearrangement links TRBV18 to TRBJ1-1; 9 bases fit TRBD1. The CDR3 length is 17 residues. Germline trimming cut 3 bases from V and 0 bases from J; bases unmatched to any gene: 8. The germline CDR1 and CDR2 sequences are KGHSH and LQKENI. The CDR3 sequence: CASSPGQGSLMNTEAFF. CDR3 bases: TGTGCCAGCTCACCGGGACAGGGAAGTCTGATGAACACTGAAGCTTTCTTT. Full variable domain (rest looked up from reference TRBV18 and TRBJ1-1): NAGVMQNPRHLVRRRGQEARLRCSPMKGHSHVYWYRQLPEEGLKFMVYLQKENIIDESGMPKERFSAEFPKEGPSILRIQQVVRGDSAAYFCASSPGQGSLMNTEAFFGQGTRLTVV.

The chain recombines TRBV28 with TRBJ1-4, with D possibly matching TRBD1 (6 bases). This CDR3 comprises 19 residues. The germline V gene encodes CDR1 MDHEN and CDR2 SYDVKM. Trimming removed 5 bases from V and 5 bases from J, with 27 bases in between. The CDR3 here is CASSTINPLWTEPNEKLFF. CDR3 nucleotides: TGTGCCAGCAGTACCATCAACCCACTGTGGACAGAACCGAATGAAAAACTGTTTTTT.

The gene calls are TRBV6-5 and TRBJ1-2, with D uncertain. V was trimmed by 2 bases and J by 4 bases, leaving 14 bases between them. The germline V gene has CDR1 MNHEY and CDR2 SVGAGI. There are 15 residues in the CDR3. The CDR3 nucleotides are TGTGCCAGCAGTTACATAGGAGGCCAAACCTATGGCTACACCTTC. Its translation: CASSYIGGQTYGYTF.

The rearrangement links TRBV25-1 to TRBJ2-5, with TRBD2 identical over 10 bases. This CDR3 is built from 15 residues. CDR1 is MGHDK and CDR2 is SYGVNS in the germline V gene. J lost 4 bases, V lost 6 bases, and 8 bases had no gene match. The CDR3: CASSASSGRVETQYF. The CDR3, as DNA: TGTGCCAGCAGCGCGTCGAGCGGGAGGGTAGAGACCCAGTACTTC.

V usage is TRBV30 and J usage is TRBJ2-1; D may be TRBD1 (6 bases). The CDR3 consists of 16 residues. Germline CDR1 GTSNPN, CDR2 SVGIG (reference sequence). The ends were cut back, 0 bases at V and 4 bases at J, with 16 bases in the middle. The CDR3 DNA reads as TGTGCCTGGAGTGTTATCAAGACAGGTAGATACAATGAGCAGTTCTTC. Its translation: CAWSVIKTGRYNEQFF. Full variable domain (remainder filled in from reference TRBV30 and TRBJ2-1): SQTIHQWPATLVQPVGSPLSLECTVEGTSNPNLYWYRQAAGRGLQLLFYSVGIGQISSEVPQNLSASRPQDRQFILSSKKLLLSDSGFYLCAWSVIKTGRYNEQFFGPGTRLTVL.

This chain uses TRBV30 with TRBJ2-1; 11 positions agree with TRBD2. Germline lookup yields CDR1 GTSNPN and CDR2 SVGIG (reference sequence). Unmatched junction bases numbered 1, after V lost 7 bases and J lost 5 bases. The CDR3 consists of 12 residues. This CDR3 is CAFSGGDNEQFF. The DNA for the CDR3 is TGTGCCTTTAGCGGGGGGGACAATGAGCAGTTCTTC.

The rearrangement links TRBV6-6 to TRBJ2-3, with D perhaps TRBD2 (5 bases). This CDR3 spans 13 amino acids. Trimming left V 4 bases short and J 4 bases short, with 9 bases between. Germline assignment: CDR1 MNHNY and CDR2 SVGAGI (reference sequence). The CDR3 DNA follows: TGTGCCAGCAGTTCCCGGGAACCAGATACGCAGTATTTT. Protein: CASSSREPDTQYF.

This chain connects TRBV14 to TRBJ2-1; D gene unclear. The V end lost 2 bases, the J end lost 7 bases, and 12 bases lay between the germline ends. The germline V gene has CDR1 SGHDN and CDR2 FVKESK. This CDR3 region has 14 residues. This chain's CDR3 is CASSQRGPRNEQFF. CDR3 nucleotide sequence: TGTGCCAGCAGCCAACGAGGTCCTAGGAATGAGCAGTTCTTC.

The chain recombines TRBV7-2 with TRBJ1-1; maybe TRBD1 (5 bases). This CDR3 is 14 amino acids long. V was shortened by 3 bases and J by 0 bases, with 8 bases between the two germline ends. The germline V gene encodes CDR1 SGHTA and CDR2 FQGNSA. This CDR3 is CASSFQGVNTEAFF. The CDR3 nucleotides are TGTGCCAGCAGCTTTCAAGGGGTGAACACTGAAGCTTTCTTT. The variable domain in full, completed from reference TRBV7-2 and TRBJ1-1, reads GAGVSQSPSNKVTEKGKDVELRCDPISGHTALYWYRQSLGQGLEFLIYFQGNSAPDKSGLPSDRFSAERTGGSVSTLTIQRTQQEDSAVYLCASSFQGVNTEAFFGQGTRLTVV.

The gene calls are TRBV7-2 and TRBJ2-5, with TRBD1 identical over 9 bases. CDR3 length: 14 amino acids. Germline V gives CDR1 SGHTA, CDR2 FQGNSA. After removal of 2 bases from V and 3 bases from J, the junction contained 1 base not matched to a gene. This chain's CDR3 is CASSLWDREETQYF. DNA for the CDR3: TGTGCCAGCAGCTTATGGGACAGGGAAGAGACCCAGTACTTC. Based on the CDR3 plus reference TRBV7-2 and TRBJ2-5, the full variable domain is GAGVSQSPSNKVTEKGKDVELRCDPISGHTALYWYRQSLGQGLEFLIYFQGNSAPDKSGLPSDRFSAERTGGSVSTLTIQRTQQEDSAVYLCASSLWDREETQYFGPGTRLLVL.

This chain links TRBV5-6 with TRBJ1-5; no clear D gene. V was pared by 2 bases and J by 0 bases, with 15 bases between. The CDR3 sequence is 17 residues long. CDR1 is SGHDT and CDR2 is YYEEEE in the germline V gene. The CDR3 sequence is CASSFRDPLYSNQPQHF. For the CDR3, the DNA is TGTGCCAGCAGCTTTCGCGATCCACTCTATAGCAATCAGCCCCAGCATTTT.

V usage is TRBV19 and J usage is TRBJ1-2; maybe TRBD1 (6 bases). This CDR3 spans 15 amino acids. Germline V gene lookup returns CDR1 LNHDA and CDR2 SQIVND (reference sequence). With 6 bases removed from V and 1 base from J, the gap between germline ends came to 15 bases. The CDR3 is CASRSQGPDNYGYTF. For the CDR3, the DNA is TGTGCCAGTAGGTCCCAGGGGCCAGATAACTATGGCTACACCTTC.

V is TRBV19 and J is TRBJ1-1, with 8 nucleotides matching TRBD1. V lost 4 bases to trimming and J lost 1 base; unmatched junction nucleotides: 5. Germline loops: CDR1 LNHDA, CDR2 SQIVND (reference sequence). This CDR3 contains 15 residues. The CDR3 protein is CASSTWDRWNTEAFF. In DNA form, the CDR3 reads TGTGCCAGTAGTACCTGGGACAGGTGGAACACTGAAGCTTTCTTT.

The genes are TRBV7-9 and TRBJ2-1; maybe TRBD2 (6 bases). The CDR3 runs to 14 residues. The germline gives CDR1 SEHNR, CDR2 FQNEAQ (reference sequence). V was cut by 5 bases and J by 10 bases, with 18 bases left in between. The CDR3 sequence is CASSRDGTVDEQFF. CDR3 in DNA: TGTGCCAGCAGCCGCGACGGGACTGTCGACGAGCAGTTCTTC.

V and J are TRBV30 and TRBJ2-7; 9 bases are shared with TRBD1. Germline assignment: CDR1 GTSNPN and CDR2 SVGIG (reference sequence). After removal of 5 bases from V and 5 bases from J, the junction contained 10 bases not matched to a gene. The CDR3 covers 14 residues. CDR3: CAWGEDRGVHEQYF. The CDR3 DNA follows: TGTGCCTGGGGGGAGGACAGGGGTGTCCACGAGCAGTACTTC.

The chain recombines TRBV6-6 with TRBJ2-7; 9 positions agree with TRBD1. The CDR3 is 16 residues long. CDR1 MNHNY and CDR2 SVGAGI come from the germline V gene (reference sequence). V lost 5 bases to trimming and J lost 0 bases; unmatched junction nucleotides: 8. The CDR3 DNA follows: TGTGCCAGCAGTAACGGGGGACAGGGCAGCTCCTACGAGCAGTACTTC. Amino acid sequence: CASSNGGQGSSYEQYF.

This CDR3 is CSVEGGQDTEAFF. CDR3 nucleotide sequence: TGCAGCGTTGAAGGGGGGCAAGACACTGAAGCTTTCTTT. The V gene is TRBV29-1, the J gene TRBJ1-1, with D possibly TRBD1 on 6 matching bases. V was pared by 1 base and J by 3 bases, with 9 bases between. There are 13 residues in the CDR3. In germline, CDR1 is SQVTM, CDR2 ANQGSEA.

The genes are TRBV5-1 and TRBJ1-1; TRBD1 aligns across 9 bases. Germline V gene lookup returns CDR1 SGHRS and CDR2 YFSETQ. CDR3 length equals 14 residues. V was clipped by 5 bases and J by 3 bases; unmatched bases: 5. DNA of the CDR3: TGCGCCAGCAGGGACAGGGGTGTTCACACTGAAGCTTTCTTT. The encoded protein is CASRDRGVHTEAFF.

The chain joins TRBV5-1 to TRBJ1-2; 7 nucleotides line up with TRBD1. J gave up 4 bases and V 4 bases, and 10 bases lay outside the gene matches. In germline, CDR1 is SGHRS, CDR2 YFSETQ. CDR3 length: 15 amino acids. Written as DNA, the CDR3 is TGCGCCAGCAGCCCCACAGGGGATCCTAGCTATGGCTACACCTTC. Protein sequence: CASSPTGDPSYGYTF.

The chain couples TRBV18 to TRBJ2-7, with 10 bases fitting TRBD1. The germline gives CDR1 KGHSH, CDR2 LQKENI. There are 16 residues in the CDR3. The junction had 9 bases not matched to a gene; V was cut back by 5 bases and J by 2 bases. CDR3 bases: TGTGCCAGCTCAACGAGCGGGACAGGGGTAGCCTACGAGCAGTACTTC. Translation gives CASSTSGTGVAYEQYF.

This chain joins TRBV6-5 and TRBJ1-3, with D possibly matching TRBD1 (6 bases). The V end was cut by 6 bases, the J end by 4 bases, with 16 bases between. The CDR3 has 15 residues. From germline, CDR1 is MNHEY and CDR2 SVGAGI. The CDR3 is CASRITGTPGNTIYF. CDR3 sequence (DNA): TGTGCCAGCAGAATCACAGGGACCCCCGGAAACACCATATATTTT.

The V and J genes are TRBV30 and TRBJ2-1; 11 bases fit TRBD2. The V gene end was trimmed by 1 base and the J gene end by 6 bases; junction bases not matched to a gene: 5. CDR3 length equals 15 residues. Germline V lookup: CDR1 GTSNPN, CDR2 SVGIG (reference sequence). DNA of the CDR3: TGTGCCTGGAGTGGTAGCGGGAGGGCGGTCAATGAGCAGTTCTTC. It translates to CAWSGSGRAVNEQFF.

The chain uses TRBV9 and TRBJ2-7, with a possible D match to TRBD1 (5 bases). The CDR3 runs to 15 residues. V lost 2 bases to trimming and J lost 2 bases, with 14 bases between them. CDR1 and CDR2 (germline): SGDLS, YYNGEE. CDR3 coding DNA: TGTGCCAGCAGCGTTTCCCTCAGGGCACCCTACGAGCAGTACTTC. Translated: CASSVSLRAPYEQYF.

The V and J genes are TRBV13 and TRBJ1-4, with D possibly matching TRBD1 (6 bases). Looked up from germline, CDR1 is PRHDT and CDR2 is FYEKMQ (reference sequence). This CDR3 has 13 residues. With 7 bases removed from V and 8 bases from J, the gap between germline ends came to 14 bases. The CDR3 spells CASTTQGGEKLFF. Here the CDR3 DNA reads TGTGCCAGCACCACACAGGGTGGAGAAAAACTGTTTTTT. Looking up the rest from reference TRBV13 and TRBJ1-4 gives the full variable domain: AAGVIQSPRHLIKEKRETATLKCYPIPRHDTVYWYQQGPGQDPQFLISFYEKMQSDKGSIPDRFSAQQFSDYHSELNMSSLELGDSALYFCASTTQGGEKLFFGSGTQLSVL.